This passage covers 8 T cell receptor beta chains from one sample sequenced in a study of identical twins. TCRdb ran MiXCR on the 5' RACE reads and lists one entry per CDR3 protein. This table holds 400,000 to 600,000 distinct CDR3 sequences, about 20% found once. These data also formed part of another study, on yellow fever vaccine responses in identical twins.

The source material was CD4+ T cells sorted from blood. The receptors were gathered from a woman in her late teens or twenties in good health.

This chain uses TRBV20-1 with TRBJ1-1, with TRBD1 matching 10 bases. The CDR3 extends over 16 amino acids. The V gene end was trimmed by 2 bases and the J gene end by 0 bases; junction bases not matched to a gene: 6. Germline V gives CDR1 DFQATT, CDR2 SNEGSKA (reference sequence). The CDR3 DNA sequence: TGCAGTGCTAGACCTAGGACAGGGGGAATGAACACTGAAGCTTTCTTT. Residues: CSARPRTGGMNTEAFF.

This clonotype showed up just a few times. The J gene is TRBJ2-3, the V gene TRBV2, with TRBD1 matching 8 bases. Trimming at V came to 4 bases and at J to 0 bases, leaving 6 bases not matched to a gene. CDR1 and CDR2 from the germline V gene are SNHLY and FYNNEI. The CDR3 has 16 amino acids. The CDR3 spells CASSGEQGVSTDTQYF. The CDR3 region has the DNA TGTGCCAGCAGTGGAGAACAGGGGGTGAGCACAGATACGCAGTATTTT.

This clonotype was detected only a few times. The chain has TRBV7-2 and TRBJ1-2, with no clear D. Per germline, CDR1 SGHTA and CDR2 FQGNSA. The CDR3 has 15 amino acids. V was trimmed by 1 base and J by 4 bases, leaving 13 bases between them. The CDR3 spells CASSLVAGKGYGYTF. The CDR3 coding sequence is TGTGCCAGCAGCTTAGTGGCGGGGAAGGGCTATGGCTACACCTTC.

This clonotype was counted only a few times. The CDR3: CSVEGPGEAFF. Written as DNA, the CDR3 is TGCAGCGTTGAAGGGCCCGGGGAAGCTTTCTTT. The chain combines TRBV29-1 with TRBJ1-1; D call uncertain. Looked up from germline, CDR1 is SQVTM and CDR2 is ANQGSEA. V was clipped by 1 base and J by 8 bases, with 8 bases between them. This CDR3 contains 11 residues.

V is TRBV3-1 and J is TRBJ2-1; 13 bases agree with TRBD2. With V trimmed by 4 bases and J by 9 bases, 3 bases remained unmatched. The CDR3 sequence is 14 residues long. Germline loops: CDR1 LGHDT, CDR2 YNNKEL (reference sequence). The CDR3 region is CASSRGTSGTEQFF. CDR3 sequence (DNA): TGTGCCAGCAGCCGCGGGACTAGCGGGACTGAGCAGTTCTTC.

This clonotype came up a few times. The chain is built from TRBV24-1 and TRBJ2-1, with no clear D. V was clipped by 1 base and J by 0 bases, with 9 bases between them. Per germline, CDR1 KGHDR and CDR2 SFDVKD. The length of the CDR3 is 16 residues. The chain's CDR3 is CATSDLTTSSYNEQFF. CDR3 in DNA: TGTGCCACCAGTGATTTAACCACGAGCTCCTACAATGAGCAGTTCTTC.

Only a few counts were recorded for this clonotype. V usage is TRBV5-1 and J usage is TRBJ2-2, with D maybe TRBD2 (6 bases). V lost 7 bases and J 1 base, leaving 14 bases between the germline ends. There are 15 residues in the CDR3. The germline gives CDR1 SGHRS, CDR2 YFSETQ. The CDR3, as DNA: TGCGCCAGCCGCCCCCCGGGACTGAACACCGGGGAGCTGTTTTTT. It codes for CASRPPGLNTGELFF.

The rearrangement uses TRBV2 and TRBJ2-3, with 10 bases aligning to TRBD2. Trimming at V came to 7 bases and at J to 2 bases, leaving 9 bases not matched to a gene. Looked up from germline, CDR1 is SNHLY and CDR2 is FYNNEI. This CDR3 has 16 amino acids. CDR3 DNA: TGTGCCAGCAAAAAGCGGGGGGGCACAATCACAGATACGCAGTATTTT. Translating it yields CASKKRGGTITDTQYF.